This T cell receptor beta chain is drawn from a study of monozygotic twins with inflammatory bowel disease. Germline V gene data show CDR1 as GTSNPN and CDR2 as SVGIG (reference sequence). The CDR3 is 11 amino acids. TCRdb re-called the 5' RACE reads; every CDR3 protein appears as one record, without DNA. The specimen's table records about 300,000 distinct CDR3 sequences. Sequencing was done on a sample of blood. This chain links TRBV30 with TRBJ2-7. The sequence came from a human donor with ulcerative colitis or Crohn's disease, or a healthy co-twin of an affected twin (not recorded which). CDR3 in amino acids: CAWSGTIKQYF.